Listed here is a single TCR beta chain. Its antigen is as yet unknown. The sample originates from a study of glioma-infiltrating T cells after dendritic cell vaccination. This CDR3 has 16 residues. V lost 5 bases and J lost 5; bases outside the gene matches: 7. The germline V gene encodes CDR1 SEHNR and CDR2 FQNEAQ (reference sequence). Study findings and constraints: Few patients contributed both blood and tumor specimens.

Using immunoSEQ multiplex PCR, the repertoire was profiled, and TCRdb retains in-frame clones only, with some absent. The sample contains 75,000 to 100,000 clones, 79% of which appear only once. The chain carries TRBV7-9 and TRBJ2-1; 12 nucleotides match TRBD2. The sequencing used blood, collected before dendritic cell vaccination. This TCR came from a human donor with glioblastoma. The CDR3 sequence is CASSPRLAGANNEQFF. The CDR3 nucleotides are TGTGCCAGCAGCCCGCGACTAGCGGGGGCCAACAATGAGCAGTTCTTC.